The entry that follows covers one T cell receptor (beta chain) sequence. The CDR3 covers 14 residues. The V gene's germline CDR1 is SGHTA and CDR2 FQGNSA. V shed 5 bases, J shed 3 bases, and the junction held 7 bases outside the gene matches. TCRdb keeps only in-frame clones here, not all; method: immunoSEQ multiplex PCR. Among 2 million to 2.5 million clones listed, roughly 95% were seen once. The data originate from a study of shared clonotypes between healthy human individuals. Sequenced sample: naive CD4+ T cells sorted from blood. Subset noted: CD45RA+ positively selected. The clonotype originates from a man aged 18 to 29 in good health. The chain employs TRBV7-2 and TRBJ2-7, with TRBD1 identical over 7 bases. CDR3 protein: CASSQGDILYEQYF. In DNA, the CDR3 is TGTGCCAGCAGCCAGGGGGACATCCTCTACGAGCAGTACTTC.